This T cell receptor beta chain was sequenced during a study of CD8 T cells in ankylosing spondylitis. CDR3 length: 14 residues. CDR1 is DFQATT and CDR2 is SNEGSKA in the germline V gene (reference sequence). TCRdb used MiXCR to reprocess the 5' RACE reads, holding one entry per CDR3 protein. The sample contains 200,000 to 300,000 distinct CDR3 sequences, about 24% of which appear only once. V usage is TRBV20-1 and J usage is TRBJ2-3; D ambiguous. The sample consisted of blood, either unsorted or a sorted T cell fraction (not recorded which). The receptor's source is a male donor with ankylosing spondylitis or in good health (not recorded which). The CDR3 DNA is TGCAGCGCCCGTGGTCCAGGTAGCACAGATACGCAGTATTTT. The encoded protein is CSARGPGSTDTQYF.